This TCR beta chain was sequenced for a study of cytomegalovirus exposure and HLA in healthy donors. Amplification used 60 Vbeta primers and 13 Jbeta primers. Per the authors' pipeline: The authors later counted 75 million to 90 million unique TCR beta chains, 9.5 million to 13 million of them shared. TCRdb's table, derived via immunoSEQ multiplex PCR, lists solely in-frame clones and lacks some. V and J calls plus clone size are reproduced from that table; the DNA served to infer D and trimming. The top ten clones hold roughly 5.5% of a sample with approximately 120,000 clones, nearly 70% of them seen once. Trimming removed 7 bases from V and 0 bases from J, with 25 bases in between. Germline V lookup: CDR1 KGHSH, CDR2 LQKENI. This CDR3 has 19 amino acids.

The origin of this receptor is a woman in her 70s in good health and CMV-seropositive. This rearrangement joins TRBV18 to TRBJ1-3; D gene uncertain. Sequenced sample: PBMCs. The CDR3 loop is CASYPTLPGVTSSGNTIYF. The CDR3 bases are TGTGCCAGCTACCCAACTTTGCCAGGCGTCACGAGCTCTGGAAACACCATATATTTT.